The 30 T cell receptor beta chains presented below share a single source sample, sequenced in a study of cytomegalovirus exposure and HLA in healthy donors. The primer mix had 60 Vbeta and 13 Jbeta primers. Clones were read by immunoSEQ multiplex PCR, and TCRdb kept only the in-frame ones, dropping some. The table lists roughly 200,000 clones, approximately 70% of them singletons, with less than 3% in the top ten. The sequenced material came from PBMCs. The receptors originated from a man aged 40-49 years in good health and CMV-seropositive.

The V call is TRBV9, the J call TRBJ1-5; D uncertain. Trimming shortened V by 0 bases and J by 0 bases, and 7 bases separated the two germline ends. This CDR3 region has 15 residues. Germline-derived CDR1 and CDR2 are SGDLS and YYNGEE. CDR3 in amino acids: CASSVGPDSNQPQHF. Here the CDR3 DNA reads TGTGCCAGCAGCGTAGGGCCAGATAGCAATCAGCCCCAGCATTTT.

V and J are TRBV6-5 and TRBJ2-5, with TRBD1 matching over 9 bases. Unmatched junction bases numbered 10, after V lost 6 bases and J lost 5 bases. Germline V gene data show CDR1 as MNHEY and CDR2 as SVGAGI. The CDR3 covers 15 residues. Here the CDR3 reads CASRLGQGIQETQYF. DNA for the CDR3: TGTGCCAGCAGACTCGGACAGGGGATTCAGGAGACCCAGTACTTC.

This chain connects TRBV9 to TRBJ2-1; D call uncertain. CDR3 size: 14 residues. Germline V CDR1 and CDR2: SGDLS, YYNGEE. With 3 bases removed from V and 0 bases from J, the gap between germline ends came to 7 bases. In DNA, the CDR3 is TGTGCCAGCAGCGGGAGACTCTCCTACAATGAGCAGTTCTTC. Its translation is CASSGRLSYNEQFF.

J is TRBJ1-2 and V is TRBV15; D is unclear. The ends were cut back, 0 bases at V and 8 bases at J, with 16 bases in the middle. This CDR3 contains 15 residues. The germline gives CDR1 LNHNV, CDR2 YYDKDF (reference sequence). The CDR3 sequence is CATSRDGRAGGGYTF. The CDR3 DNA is TGTGCCACCAGCAGAGATGGGCGAGCGGGTGGGGGCTACACCTTC.

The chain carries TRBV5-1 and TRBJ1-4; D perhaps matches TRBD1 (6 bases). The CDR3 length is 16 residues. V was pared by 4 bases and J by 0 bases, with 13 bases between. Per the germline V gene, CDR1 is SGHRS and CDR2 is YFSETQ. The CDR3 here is CASSLRGAATNEKLFF. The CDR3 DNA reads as TGCGCCAGCAGCCTCCGGGGGGCAGCAACTAATGAAAAACTGTTTTTT.

The chain's CDR3 is CSVETSSSTDTQYF. The CDR3 coding sequence is TGCAGCGTTGAAACTAGCAGTAGCACAGATACGCAGTATTTT. The rearrangement uses TRBV29-1 and TRBJ2-3, with D perhaps matching TRBD2 (6 bases). V lost 2 bases, J lost 0 bases, and 9 bases lay in between. The CDR3 runs 14 residues. Germline CDR1 and CDR2: SQVTM and ANQGSEA.

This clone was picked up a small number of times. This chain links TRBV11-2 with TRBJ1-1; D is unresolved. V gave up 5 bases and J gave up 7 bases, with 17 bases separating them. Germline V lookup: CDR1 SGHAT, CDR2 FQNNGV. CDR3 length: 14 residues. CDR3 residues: CASSPWAGYVEAFF. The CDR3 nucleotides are TGTGCCAGCAGCCCCTGGGCGGGGTACGTTGAAGCTTTCTTT. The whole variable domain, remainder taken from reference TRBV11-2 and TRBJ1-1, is EAGVAQSPRYKIIEKRQSVAFWCNPISGHATLYWYQQILGQGPKLLIQFQNNGVVDDSQLPKDRFSAERLKGVDSTLKIQPAKLEDSAVYLCASSPWAGYVEAFFGQGTRLTVV.

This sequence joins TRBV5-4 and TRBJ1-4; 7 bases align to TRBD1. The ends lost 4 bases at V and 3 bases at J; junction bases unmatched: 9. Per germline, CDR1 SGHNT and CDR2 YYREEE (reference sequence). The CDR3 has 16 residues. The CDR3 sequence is CASSTQTGKPNEKLFF. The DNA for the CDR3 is TGTGCCAGCAGCACCCAGACAGGGAAACCTAATGAAAAACTGTTTTTT.

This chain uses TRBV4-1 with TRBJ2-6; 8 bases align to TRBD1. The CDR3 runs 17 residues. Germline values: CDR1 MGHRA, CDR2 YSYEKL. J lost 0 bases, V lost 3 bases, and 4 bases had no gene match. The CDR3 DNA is TGCGCCAGCAGCCAGGACAGGGCGAGCTCTGGGGCCAACGTCCTGACTTTC. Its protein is CASSQDRASSGANVLTF.

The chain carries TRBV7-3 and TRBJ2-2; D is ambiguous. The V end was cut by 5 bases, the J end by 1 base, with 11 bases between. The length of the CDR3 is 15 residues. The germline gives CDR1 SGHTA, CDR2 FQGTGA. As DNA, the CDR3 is TGTGCCAGCAGCCCTCGACTGGGGAACACCGGGGAGCTGTTTTTT. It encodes CASSPRLGNTGELFF.

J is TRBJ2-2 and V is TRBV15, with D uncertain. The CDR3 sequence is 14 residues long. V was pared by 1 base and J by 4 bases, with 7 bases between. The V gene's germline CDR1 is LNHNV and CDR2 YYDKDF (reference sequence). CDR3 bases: TGTGCCACCAGCAGAGCGACTTTCACCGGGGAGCTGTTTTTT. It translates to CATSRATFTGELFF. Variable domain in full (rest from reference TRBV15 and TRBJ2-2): DAMVIQNPRYQVTQFGKPVTLSCSQTLNHNVMYWYQQKSSQAPKLLFHYYDKDFNNEADTPDNFQSRRPNTSFCFLDIRSPGLGDTAMYLCATSRATFTGELFFGEGSRLTVL.

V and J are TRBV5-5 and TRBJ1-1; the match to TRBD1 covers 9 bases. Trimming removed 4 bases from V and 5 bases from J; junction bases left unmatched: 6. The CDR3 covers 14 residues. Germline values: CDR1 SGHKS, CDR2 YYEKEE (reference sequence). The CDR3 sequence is CASSLDRGGTEAFF. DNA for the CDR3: TGTGCCAGCAGCCTGGACAGGGGAGGAACTGAAGCTTTCTTT. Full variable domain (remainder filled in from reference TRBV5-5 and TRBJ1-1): DAGVTQSPTHLIKTRGQQVTLRCSPISGHKSVSWYQQVLGQGPQFIFQYYEKEERGRGNFPDRFSARQFPNYSSELNVNALLLGDSALYLCASSLDRGGTEAFFGQGTRLTVV.

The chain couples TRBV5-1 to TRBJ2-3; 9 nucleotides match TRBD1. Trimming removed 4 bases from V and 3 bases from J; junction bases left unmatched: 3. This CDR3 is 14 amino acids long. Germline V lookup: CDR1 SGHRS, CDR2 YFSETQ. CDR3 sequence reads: CASSQGQGTDTQYF. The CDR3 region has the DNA TGCGCCAGCAGCCAGGGACAGGGAACAGATACGCAGTATTTT.

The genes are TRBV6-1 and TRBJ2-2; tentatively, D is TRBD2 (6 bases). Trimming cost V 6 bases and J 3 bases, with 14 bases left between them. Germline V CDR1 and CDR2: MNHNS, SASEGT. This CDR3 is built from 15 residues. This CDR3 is CASRGTRPDTGELFF. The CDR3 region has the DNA TGTGCCAGCAGGGGGACTCGGCCGGACACCGGGGAGCTGTTTTTT.

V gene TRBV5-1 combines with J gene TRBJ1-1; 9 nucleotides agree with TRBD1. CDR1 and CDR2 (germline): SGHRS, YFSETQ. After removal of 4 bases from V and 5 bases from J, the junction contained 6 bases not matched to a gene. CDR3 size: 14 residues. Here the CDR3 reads CASSHRGLGTEAFF. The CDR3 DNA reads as TGCGCCAGCAGCCACAGGGGGCTGGGTACTGAAGCTTTCTTT.

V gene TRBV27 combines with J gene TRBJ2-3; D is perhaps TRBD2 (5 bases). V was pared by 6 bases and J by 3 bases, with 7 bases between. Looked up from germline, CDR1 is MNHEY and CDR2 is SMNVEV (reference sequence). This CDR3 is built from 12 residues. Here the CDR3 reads CASSSGTDTQYF. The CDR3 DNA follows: TGTGCCAGCAGCTCGGGAACAGATACGCAGTATTTT.

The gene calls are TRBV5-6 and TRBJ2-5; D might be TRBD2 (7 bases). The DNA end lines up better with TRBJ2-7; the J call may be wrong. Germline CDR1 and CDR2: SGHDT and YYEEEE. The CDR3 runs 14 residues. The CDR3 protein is CASSLDREGYEQYF. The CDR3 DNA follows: TGTGCCAGCAGCTTGGACAGGGAGGGGTACGAGCAGTACTTC.

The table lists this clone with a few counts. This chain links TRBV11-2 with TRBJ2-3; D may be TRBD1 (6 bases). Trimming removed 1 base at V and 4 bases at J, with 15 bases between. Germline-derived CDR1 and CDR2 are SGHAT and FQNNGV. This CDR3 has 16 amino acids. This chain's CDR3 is CASSLVEGEGADTQYF. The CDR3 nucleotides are TGTGCCAGCAGCTTAGTCGAGGGGGAAGGGGCAGATACGCAGTATTTT.

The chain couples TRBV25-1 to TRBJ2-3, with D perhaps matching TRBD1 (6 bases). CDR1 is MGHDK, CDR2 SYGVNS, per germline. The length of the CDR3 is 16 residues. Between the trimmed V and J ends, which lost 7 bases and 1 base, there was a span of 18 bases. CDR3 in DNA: TGTGCCAGCACCCCGATAGGACAGCCGCGCACAGATACGCAGTATTTT. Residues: CASTPIGQPRTDTQYF.

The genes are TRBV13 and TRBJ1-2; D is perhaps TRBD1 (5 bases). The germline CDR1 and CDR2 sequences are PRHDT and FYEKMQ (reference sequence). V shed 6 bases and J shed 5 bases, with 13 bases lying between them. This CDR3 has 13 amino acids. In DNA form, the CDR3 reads TGTGCCAGCAGTGACCCGCGGGGGTATGGCTACACCTTC. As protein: CASSDPRGYGYTF.

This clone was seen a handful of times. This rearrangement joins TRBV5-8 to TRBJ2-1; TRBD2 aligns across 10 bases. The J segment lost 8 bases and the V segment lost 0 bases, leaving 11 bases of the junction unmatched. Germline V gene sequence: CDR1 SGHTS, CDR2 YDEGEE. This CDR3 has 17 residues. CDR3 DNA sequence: TGTGCCAGCAGCTTGGGGATTAGCGGGGGGCCCGTTTATGAGCAGTTCTTC. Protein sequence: CASSLGISGGPVYEQFF.

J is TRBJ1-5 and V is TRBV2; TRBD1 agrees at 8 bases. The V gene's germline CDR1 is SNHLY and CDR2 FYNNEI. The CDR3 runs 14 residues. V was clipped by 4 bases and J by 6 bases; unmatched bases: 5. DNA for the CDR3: TGTGCCAGCAGTGGCTCAGGGGGCTTTCAGCCCCAGCATTTT. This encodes CASSGSGGFQPQHF. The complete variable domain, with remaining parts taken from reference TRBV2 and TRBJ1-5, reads EPEVTQTPSHQVTQMGQEVILRCVPISNHLYFYWYRQILGQKVEFLVSFYNNEISEKSEIFDDQFSVERPDGSNFTLKIRSTKLEDSAMYFCASSGSGGFQPQHFGDGTRLSIL.

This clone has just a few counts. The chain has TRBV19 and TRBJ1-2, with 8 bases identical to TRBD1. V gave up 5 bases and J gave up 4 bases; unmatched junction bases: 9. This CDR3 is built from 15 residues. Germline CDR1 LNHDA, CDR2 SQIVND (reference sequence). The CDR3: CASSSGTGGPYGYTF. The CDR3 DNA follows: TGTGCCAGTAGTTCGGGCACAGGGGGGCCCTATGGCTACACCTTC.

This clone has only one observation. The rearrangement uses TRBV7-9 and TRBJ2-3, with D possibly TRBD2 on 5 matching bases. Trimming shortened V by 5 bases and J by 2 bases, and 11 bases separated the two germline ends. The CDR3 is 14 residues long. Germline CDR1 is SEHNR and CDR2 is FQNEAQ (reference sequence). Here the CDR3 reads CASSTGMYTDTQYF. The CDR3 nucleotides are TGTGCCAGCAGCACCGGGATGTACACAGATACGCAGTATTTT.

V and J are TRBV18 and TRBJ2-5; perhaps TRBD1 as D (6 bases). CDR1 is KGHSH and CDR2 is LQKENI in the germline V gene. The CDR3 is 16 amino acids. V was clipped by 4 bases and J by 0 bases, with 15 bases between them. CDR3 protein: CASSRTAATDQETQYF. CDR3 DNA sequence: TGTGCCAGCTCACGGACAGCTGCTACAGACCAAGAGACCCAGTACTTC.

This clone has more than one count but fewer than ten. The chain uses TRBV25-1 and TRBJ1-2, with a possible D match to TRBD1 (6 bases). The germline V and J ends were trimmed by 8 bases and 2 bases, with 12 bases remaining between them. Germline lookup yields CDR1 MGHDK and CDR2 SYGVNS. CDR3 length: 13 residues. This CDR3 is CASEEGGNYGYTF. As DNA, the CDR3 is TGTGCCAGCGAAGAGGGGGGGAACTATGGCTACACCTTC.

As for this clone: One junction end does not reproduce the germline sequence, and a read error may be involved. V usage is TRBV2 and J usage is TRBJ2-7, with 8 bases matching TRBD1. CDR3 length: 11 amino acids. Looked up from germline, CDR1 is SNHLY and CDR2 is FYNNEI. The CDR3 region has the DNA TGTGCCAGCAGTCTAAGACAGGGGAAGGACTTC. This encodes CASSLRQGKDF.

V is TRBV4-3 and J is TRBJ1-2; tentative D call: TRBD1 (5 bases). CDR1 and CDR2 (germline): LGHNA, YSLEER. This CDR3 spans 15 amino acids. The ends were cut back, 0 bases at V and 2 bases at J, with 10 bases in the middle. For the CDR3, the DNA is TGCGCCAGCAGCCAAGAAAAGGGGCCAAACTATGGCTACACCTTC. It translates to CASSQEKGPNYGYTF.

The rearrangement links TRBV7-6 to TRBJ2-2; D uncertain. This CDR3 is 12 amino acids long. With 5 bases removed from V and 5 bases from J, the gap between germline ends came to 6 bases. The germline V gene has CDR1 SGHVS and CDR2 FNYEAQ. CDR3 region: CASSRSTGELFF. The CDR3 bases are TGTGCCAGCAGCCGTAGTACCGGGGAGCTGTTTTTT.

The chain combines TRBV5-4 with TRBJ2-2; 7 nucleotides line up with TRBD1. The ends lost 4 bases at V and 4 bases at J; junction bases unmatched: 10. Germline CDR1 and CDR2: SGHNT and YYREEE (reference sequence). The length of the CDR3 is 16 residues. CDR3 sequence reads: CASSGLRGQGTGELFF. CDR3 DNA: TGTGCCAGCAGCGGCTTAAGGGGGCAGGGCACCGGGGAGCTGTTTTTT.